The entry below describes one TCR beta chain. This clonotype was observed a handful of times. Its binding antigen is unknown. Qualities for individual bases were not recorded, and no much larger clone is one base off. The library came from 5' RACE. TCRdb records Illumina HiSeq 2000 as the sequencer. A universal primer binding site was added through template switching, and the final cDNA carried a unique molecular identifier so that TCR cDNA molecules could be counted accurately. Specific primers in the conserved constant-segment region were used to synthesize first-strand cDNA for the TCR alpha and beta chains. To control for contamination, every cDNA library carried two barcodes: a SMART-Mk sample barcode plus Illumina barcodes. TruSeq adapter sequences and Illumina sample barcodes were added in two successive PCR steps. TCR alpha and beta cDNA libraries were sequenced on the Illumina HiSeq platform with custom primers. In the authors' own workflow: MiGEC processed the raw reads to extract unique molecular identifiers, while MiXCR was used to determine the CDR3 positions. For each individual, recombination models were inferred using an EM algorithm with the repgenHMM and IGoR tools. Shared clonotypes were analyzed with the tcR package in R, and sharing was normalized by the product of cloneset sizes. To study raw recombination without the effects of thymic and clonal selection, out-of-frame nonproductive sequences were analyzed. The public reads were reprocessed in TCRdb via fastp at Q25 and MiXCR, keeping in-frame beta chains. Identical CDR3 protein sequences are pooled into one entry, listed with their most common genes and DNA. The V and J calls reflect TCRdb's pipeline rather than the authors' work. Here the sample has 420,000 or so distinct CDR3 sequences; approximately 17% occur a single time. The ten top clones hold around 12% of the sample.

The data derive from a study of identical twins (dated by TCRdb to about 2016). Background on the whole study: To test whether fetal clonotypes persist, the study used deep sequencing on TCR alpha and beta repertoires from monozygotic twins, unrelated adults of various ages, and cord blood. To rule out contamination, replicate twin experiments were performed at different times with different library preparation protocols. Broader findings and caveats from the paper: Conclusions relied on cross-sectional statistical analysis, since the same donors could not be followed over many years. Out-of-frame TCR alpha sharing in monozygotic twins was systematically underestimated by recombination models, whereas sharing between unrelated individuals was in agreement with the recombination models. Zero-insertion analyses could be partly confounded by invariant T cells such as MAIT and iNKT, though diverse VJ usage argued against such confounding for most clonotypes. Abundant cord blood beta clonotypes had fewer insertions, young adult naive repertoires showed a similar but weaker trend, and memory repertoires showed no such trend. Excess twin sharing in beta out-of-frame sequences was weaker because fewer shared sequences lowered the signal-to-noise ratio. Compared with coincidental sharing between unrelated individuals, an excess of low generation-probability sequences was observed among out-of-frame TCR alpha sequences shared between twins.

Only healthy Caucasian donors were included. The researchers also sequenced three unrelated adults who were not twins: a male aged 18 to 30, a male aged 50 to 60, and a female aged 50 to 60. Miltenyi CD45RO+ enrichment and human naive T-cell isolation kits were used to isolate memory (CD45RO+) and naive T cells from PBMC. From the germline V gene, CDR1 is ENHRY and CDR2 is SYGVKD. The CDR3 contains 14 residues, cysteine and phenylalanine counted. Only CDR3 DNA is held: 42 bases, read in frame from base 1. Germline trimming: 1 base from V, 6 bases from J; junction bases outside gene matches: 3. The receptor chain draws on TRBV10-3 and TRBJ2-4; 7 middle bases align to TRBD2. This TCR came from a man aged 45-65 years in good health. The sequencing sample was made of naive T cells sorted from blood. This sample's cell subset or site label indicates: cells isolated with a human naive T-cell isolation kit. The bases read TGTGCCATCAGTGAGTTCGAGCGGGGAAACATTCAGTACTTC. Its amino acids are CAISEFERGNIQYF.